Presented here are 22 T cell receptor beta chains from one specimen sequenced in a study of T cell repertoires and HLA-DP antigens. TCRdb's copy holds only in-frame clones and misses some; the assay was immunoSEQ multiplex PCR. The data hold approximately 110,000 clones, with nearly 95% observed a single time. Their target antigens are unknown. Sequencing was performed on CD4+ T cells from PBMCs. Receptor source: a young woman in good health and CMV-seronegative.

The J gene is TRBJ2-1, the V gene TRBV5-4; TRBD2 matches at 7 bases. Losses at the gene ends were 2 bases for V and 2 bases for J; bases not matched to a gene: 1. This CDR3 is 14 amino acids long. Germline CDR1 SGHNT, CDR2 YYREEE (reference sequence). CDR3 nucleotides: TGTGCCAGCAGCTTTGGGGGGGCCTACAATGAGCAGTTCTTC. This translates into CASSFGGAYNEQFF.

J is TRBJ1-2 and V is TRBV28; possibly TRBD1 for D (5 bases). CDR1 MDHEN and CDR2 SYDVKM come from the germline V gene. The CDR3 runs 16 residues. Trimming stripped 4 bases from V and 4 bases from J, with 19 bases between. CDR3 residues: CASSSGAGPIAYGYTF. As DNA, the CDR3 is TGTGCCAGCAGTTCTGGGGCAGGGCCCATCGCCTATGGCTACACCTTC.

V and J are TRBV5-1 and TRBJ2-5; 7 nucleotides agree with TRBD1. J gave up 5 bases and V 0 bases, and 13 bases lay outside the gene matches. CDR1 and CDR2 (germline): SGHRS, YFSETQ. The CDR3 runs to 17 residues. The CDR3 loop reads CASSLGDRAISQETQYF. The DNA of the CDR3 is TGCGCCAGCAGCTTGGGGGACAGAGCGATTTCCCAGGAGACCCAGTACTTC.

This chain links TRBV9 with TRBJ1-3, with 8 positions matching TRBD1. This CDR3 region has 16 residues. With V trimmed by 0 bases and J by 1 base, 3 bases remained unmatched. Germline values: CDR1 SGDLS, CDR2 YYNGEE. The CDR3 spells CASSVGRGQSGNTIYF. In DNA form, the CDR3 reads TGTGCCAGCAGCGTAGGCAGGGGGCAGTCTGGAAACACCATATATTTT.

This clone appeared a single time. The chain is built from TRBV12-5 and TRBJ1-5; no clear D gene. Germline assignment: CDR1 LGHNT and CDR2 FRNRAP. The V and J ends lost 2 bases and 1 base respectively, with 12 bases between them. The CDR3 spans 16 residues. CDR3 amino acids: CASGLFYLGSNQPQHF. The CDR3, as DNA: TGTGCTAGTGGTTTGTTCTACCTGGGGAGCAATCAGCCCCAGCATTTT. The complete variable domain, with remaining parts taken from reference TRBV12-5 and TRBJ1-5, reads DARVTQTPRHKVTEMGQEVTMRCQPILGHNTVFWYRQTMMQGLELLAYFRNRAPLDDSGMPKDRFSAEMPDATLATLKIQPSEPRDSAVYFCASGLFYLGSNQPQHFGDGTRLSIL.

V is TRBV9 and J is TRBJ1-2; D is uncertain. Germline values: CDR1 SGDLS, CDR2 YYNGEE. The V and J ends lost 2 bases and 1 base respectively, with 6 bases between them. The CDR3 extends over 13 amino acids. The CDR3 DNA follows: TGTGCCAGCAGCGTCGCCCATAACTATGGCTACACCTTC. This translates into CASSVAHNYGYTF.

This clone appeared a single time. The chain employs TRBV5-1 and TRBJ2-3; D is possibly TRBD2 (6 bases). Per the germline V gene, CDR1 is SGHRS and CDR2 is YFSETQ. Deletions cut 4 bases from V and 6 bases from J, with 15 bases between. The CDR3 consists of 14 residues. The CDR3 loop reads CASSLTGGGDTQYF. DNA for the CDR3: TGCGCCAGCAGCCTCACTGGGGGAGGCGATACGCAGTATTTT. Using reference TRBV5-1 and TRBJ2-3 for the parts outside the CDR3, the full variable domain is KAGVTQTPRYLIKTRGQQVTLSCSPISGHRSVSWYQQTPGQGLQFLFEYFSETQRNKGNFPGRFSGRQFSNSRSEMNVSTLELGDSALYLCASSLTGGGDTQYFGPGTRLTVL.

CDR3 sequence: CASSQPLGEQYF. CDR3 coding DNA: TGCGCCAGCAGCCAACCCCTGGGGGAGCAGTACTTC. V and J are TRBV4-1 and TRBJ2-7; D is uncertain. The CDR3 totals 12 residues. The germline CDR1 and CDR2 sequences are MGHRA and YSYEKL. Deletions cut 2 bases from V and 7 bases from J, with 9 bases between.

This clone came up once. V and J are TRBV15 and TRBJ1-2, with 9 bases matching TRBD1. V dropped 3 bases and J dropped 8; count of bases not matched to a gene: 10. Germline CDR1 LNHNV, CDR2 YYDKDF (reference sequence). The CDR3 covers 15 residues. The CDR3 nucleotides are TGTGCCACCAGCAGGGGACAGGGCCAGTTCGGGGGCTACACCTTC. It codes for CATSRGQGQFGGYTF.

The chain employs TRBV28 and TRBJ1-2; D call uncertain. V dropped 1 base and J dropped 4 bases, with 7 bases sitting between them. The germline V gene encodes CDR1 MDHEN and CDR2 SYDVKM. CDR3 length: 13 amino acids. CDR3: CASSLSWTYGYTF. The CDR3 nucleotides are TGTGCCAGCAGTTTATCGTGGACCTATGGCTACACCTTC.

The chain recombines TRBV5-1 with TRBJ1-1; D gene ambiguous. CDR3 length: 15 amino acids. CDR1 is SGHRS and CDR2 is YFSETQ in the germline V gene. Between the trimmed V and J ends, which lost 0 bases and 2 bases, there was a span of 11 bases. The CDR3 nucleotides read TGCGCCAGCAGCTTGGTGGCAGCGAGCAACACTGAAGCTTTCTTT. Protein sequence: CASSLVAASNTEAFF.

This rearrangement joins TRBV4-1 to TRBJ2-7; D is uncertain. The CDR3 totals 13 residues. The V gene's germline CDR1 is MGHRA and CDR2 YSYEKL. Trimming stripped 0 bases from V and 3 bases from J, with 6 bases between. The CDR3 nucleotides read TGCGCCAGCAGCCAAGATTGGGGCTACGAGCAGTACTTC. It encodes CASSQDWGYEQYF.

The table lists this clone with a count of one. The chain combines TRBV6-1 with TRBJ1-4, with 9 bases that match TRBD1. J was trimmed by 12 bases and V by 3 bases; bases with no gene match: 5. The CDR3 has 13 residues. Germline CDR1 MNHNS, CDR2 SASEGT. This chain's CDR3 is CASSDFHRGQLFF. The CDR3 DNA reads as TGTGCCAGCAGTGACTTTCACAGGGGGCAACTGTTTTTT.

With regard to this clone: One end of the junction varies from germline; a read error may be responsible. This rearrangement joins TRBV5-1 to TRBJ2-3; D unclear. The germline V gene has CDR1 SGHRS and CDR2 YFSETQ. The CDR3 runs to 14 residues. CDR3 sequence: CAGSLSLITDTQYF. DNA for the CDR3: TGCGCCGGCAGTCTCAGCCTAATCACAGATACGCAGTATTTT.

V usage is TRBV4-3 and J usage is TRBJ1-1, with no clear D. This CDR3 region has 14 residues. Germline CDR1 reads LGHNA; CDR2 reads YSLEER. Between the trimmed V and J ends, which lost 0 bases and 1 base, there was a span of 6 bases. The CDR3 coding sequence is TGCGCCAGCAGCCAAGAACCCGGGAACACTGAAGCTTTCTTT. This codes for CASSQEPGNTEAFF.

This chain connects TRBV7-2 to TRBJ2-3; D is possibly TRBD1 or TRBD2 (6 bases each). CDR1 SGHTA and CDR2 FQGNSA come from the germline V gene. The V gene lost 8 bases and the J gene lost 3 bases, with 12 bases spanning the gap. The CDR3 extends over 13 amino acids. The CDR3 here is CASGQGGTDTQYF. CDR3 DNA: TGTGCCAGCGGCCAAGGGGGGACAGATACGCAGTATTTT.

The chain combines TRBV5-1 with TRBJ2-5, with 9 bases identical to TRBD2. After removal of 0 bases from V and 2 bases from J, the junction contained 5 bases not matched to a gene. Germline CDR1 is SGHRS and CDR2 is YFSETQ. The CDR3 covers 16 residues. The DNA for the CDR3 is TGCGCCAGCAGCTTGGGGGCGGGAGGGCCTCAAGAGACCCAGTACTTC. Protein product: CASSLGAGGPQETQYF.

The chain joins TRBV12-1 to TRBJ2-7; TRBD2 is taken as the D call from the table, unchecked against the DNA. TRBV12-1 is a documented pseudogene. This CDR3 spans 16 amino acids. DNA for the CDR3: TGTGCCAGCAGCTTCGAAAGCGGGGAGAGCTCCTACGAGCAGTACGTC. It translates to CASSFESGESSYEQYV.

This clone was recorded only once. This chain uses TRBV11-2 with TRBJ2-5; 9 nucleotides agree with TRBD2. Looked up from germline, CDR1 is SGHAT and CDR2 is FQNNGV. CDR3 length: 16 residues. Unmatched junction bases numbered 6, after V lost 1 base and J lost 3 bases. CDR3 bases: TGTGCCAGCAGCTTAGTTCTAGCGGGGTATAAAGAGACCCAGTACTTC. Its translation: CASSLVLAGYKETQYF.

This chain uses TRBV18 with TRBJ1-2, with unresolved D. Germline V CDR1 and CDR2: KGHSH, LQKENI. V gave up 3 bases and J gave up 0 bases, with 17 bases separating them. The CDR3 length is 17 residues. The CDR3 spells CASSPSGSGTTNYGYTF. The CDR3 nucleotides are TGTGCCAGCTCACCTTCTGGTTCCGGTACAACTAACTATGGCTACACCTTC. Full variable domain (outside the CDR3, taken from reference TRBV18 and TRBJ1-2): NAGVMQNPRHLVRRRGQEARLRCSPMKGHSHVYWYRQLPEEGLKFMVYLQKENIIDESGMPKERFSAEFPKEGPSILRIQQVVRGDSAAYFCASSPSGSGTTNYGYTFGSGTRLTVV.

The J gene is TRBJ1-2, the V gene TRBV7-2; D is undetermined. Per germline, CDR1 SGHTA and CDR2 FQGNSA. V was cut by 2 bases and J by 4 bases, with 11 bases left in between. The CDR3 runs to 14 residues. DNA for the CDR3: TGTGCCAGCAGCTTAAGGACGGCGACCTATGGCTACACCTTC. Its translation is CASSLRTATYGYTF.

The chain employs TRBV10-3 and TRBJ2-2; 10 bases match TRBD1. Trimming cost V 0 bases and J 2 bases; bases outside gene matches: 3. CDR3 length: 17 amino acids. Germline loops: CDR1 ENHRY, CDR2 SYGVKD. CDR3 nucleotides: TGTGCCATCAGTGAGTCGGGACAGGGGAGAAACACCGGGGAGCTGTTTTTT. The encoded protein is CAISESGQGRNTGELFF.